The 8 T cell receptor beta chains below come from one sample, sequenced in a study of CD8+ T cells in alopecia areata. Regarding treatment: oral pan-JAK inhibitor, 5-10 mg twice daily. RNA extraction and reverse transcription yielded cDNA as sequencing template. The assay was immunoSEQ multiplex PCR, and TCRdb's table has in-frame clones only and misses some. The sample consists of 40,000 to 45,000 clones, more than 90% of them appearing once. The sample was CD8+ T cells sorted from blood, taken at week 24, from a patient treated with tofacitinib. These receptors were collected from a human donor with alopecia areata.

DNA for the CDR3: TGTGCCAGCACCGCGGGAGGGGCTCAAGAGACCCAGTACTTC. Protein product: CASTAGGAQETQYF. The J gene is TRBJ2-5, the V gene TRBV7-9; 9 positions agree with TRBD2. After removal of 7 bases from V and 2 bases from J, the junction contained 5 bases not matched to a gene. The CDR3 covers 14 residues. Germline values: CDR1 SEHNR, CDR2 FQNEAQ (reference sequence).

The chain uses TRBV7-9 and TRBJ2-7, with D maybe TRBD1 (5 bases). The CDR3 is 14 residues long. Deletions cut 2 bases from V and 3 bases from J, with 11 bases between. Germline assignment: CDR1 SEHNR and CDR2 FQNEAQ (reference sequence). DNA for the CDR3: TGTGCCAGCAGCTTAAACCCCGACAGCTACGAGCAGTACTTC. It is translated as CASSLNPDSYEQYF.

The count of this clone is one. Compared with germline, one end of the junction differs, possibly owing to a read error. The chain joins TRBV5-4 to TRBJ2-1; D is possibly TRBD2 (5 bases). Looked up from germline, CDR1 is SGHNT and CDR2 is YYREEE (reference sequence). The CDR3 length is 16 residues. The CDR3 loop reads CASSQDRVEVYNEQFF. CDR3 nucleotides: TGCGCCAGCAGCCAAGATAGGGTGGAGGTATACAATGAGCAGTTCTTC.

The V call is TRBV27, the J call TRBJ1-4; D is unresolved. Trimming took off 3 bases at V and 8 bases at J, with 10 bases between the two ends. The CDR3 is 13 amino acids. CDR1 MNHEY and CDR2 SMNVEV come from the germline V gene (reference sequence). DNA of the CDR3: TGTGCCAGCAGTTTGGCCGGGAAAGAAAAACTGTTTTTT. This gives the protein CASSLAGKEKLFF. Based on the CDR3 plus reference TRBV27 and TRBJ1-4, the full variable domain is EAQVTQNPRYLITVTGKKLTVTCSQNMNHEYMSWYRQDPGLGLRQIYYSMNVEVTDKGDVPEGYKVSRKEKRNFPLILESPSPNQTSLYFCASSLAGKEKLFFGSGTQLSVL.

This rearrangement joins TRBV27 to TRBJ1-2; D gene ambiguous. Trimming left V 5 bases short and J 3 bases short, with 13 bases between. CDR3 length equals 14 residues. Germline assignment: CDR1 MNHEY and CDR2 SMNVEV (reference sequence). CDR3 in DNA: TGTGCCAGCAGTACCGCCATCTCGGACTATGGCTACACCTTC. This translates into CASSTAISDYGYTF.

The chain couples TRBV7-2 to TRBJ2-5; D uncertain. Trimming took off 3 bases at V and 0 bases at J, with 11 bases between the two ends. This CDR3 has 15 residues. Germline V gene data show CDR1 as SGHTA and CDR2 as FQGNSA. The chain's CDR3 is CASSFEALYQETQYF. The CDR3 nucleotides read TGTGCCAGCAGCTTCGAGGCCCTCTACCAAGAGACCCAGTACTTC.

The chain is built from TRBV5-4 and TRBJ2-5; the match to TRBD1 covers 10 bases. Germline V gene lookup returns CDR1 SGHNT and CDR2 YYREEE (reference sequence). The CDR3 is 16 amino acids. V lost 3 bases to trimming and J lost 1 base; unmatched junction nucleotides: 6. This CDR3 is CASSSEGQGSQETQYF. The CDR3 DNA reads as TGTGCCAGCAGCTCAGAGGGACAGGGGAGCCAAGAGACCCAGTACTTC.

The chain is built from TRBV6-6 and TRBJ1-4; D not certain. The CDR3 has 15 amino acids. Trimming stripped 4 bases from V and 0 bases from J, with 9 bases between. In germline, CDR1 is MNHNY, CDR2 SVGAGI (reference sequence). CDR3 amino acids: CASSSFRATNEKLFF. The CDR3 region has the DNA TGTGCCAGCAGTTCCTTCAGAGCAACTAATGAAAAACTGTTTTTT.